One sample yielded the 26 T cell receptor beta chains listed below, sequenced in a study of T-cell memory formation after mild COVID-19. TCRdb processed the 5' RACE reads anew with MiXCR; each CDR3 protein has one entry. Of 120,000 to 150,000 distinct CDR3 sequences in the sample, 6% to 7% were seen once. The sample was PBMCs or a T cell subset sorted from them (not recorded which). The receptors originated from an adult woman who had mild COVID-19 (a few samples of this study predate the infection). Cell type and time point are not known.

This clonotype has a handful of counts. The chain recombines TRBV29-1 with TRBJ1-1; D perhaps matches TRBD1 (5 bases). The CDR3 is made up of 13 amino acids. Germline V gene data show CDR1 as SQVTM and CDR2 as ANQGSEA. V was cut by 3 bases and J by 0 bases, with 8 bases left in between. The DNA for the CDR3 is TGCAGCGTTGACGGGGGGTTGAACACTGAAGCTTTCTTT. Translation gives CSVDGGLNTEAFF.

As concerns this clonotype: One end of the junction does not line up with germline, which may come from a read error. The chain is built from TRBV7-7 and TRBJ2-5; TRBD2 matches at 7 bases. The CDR3 spans 17 residues. Germline V gives CDR1 SSHAT, CDR2 FNYEAQ (reference sequence). CDR3 sequence: CASSLVVAGAAQETQYF. CDR3 sequence (DNA): TGTGCTAGCAGCTTAGTGGTTGCGGGAGCTGCCCAAGAGACCCAGTACTTC.

The CDR3 reads CASSLQGLGNQPQHF. In nucleotides, the CDR3 is TGTGCCAGCAGTTTACAGGGGCTTGGGAATCAGCCCCAGCATTTT. This chain connects TRBV12-3 or TRBV12-4 to TRBJ1-5; weak D call: TRBD1 (6 bases). Trimming took off 2 bases at V and 4 bases at J, with 12 bases between the two ends. The CDR3 covers 15 residues.

This clonotype was counted only a few times. The V call is TRBV12-3 or TRBV12-4, the J call TRBJ1-1, with 7 bases aligning to TRBD1. Trimming at V came to 8 bases and at J to 0 bases, leaving 6 bases not matched to a gene. The CDR3 runs to 14 residues. CDR3 coding DNA: TGTGCCAGCCGGCGACAGGGCGTGAACACTGAAGCTTTCTTT. As protein: CASRRQGVNTEAFF.

This clonotype was observed a few times. The chain couples TRBV5-6 to TRBJ1-2, with D perhaps TRBD1 (5 bases). The CDR3 contains 14 residues. Germline lookup yields CDR1 SGHDT and CDR2 YYEEEE. Trimming removed 6 bases at V and 2 bases at J, with 14 bases between. DNA of the CDR3: TGTGCCAGCACCCGGTGGGGGGGGAACTATGGCTACACCTTC. Translating gives CASTRWGGNYGYTF.

This clonotype has only a few counts. This chain's CDR3 is CASSSTGELFF. The CDR3 DNA is TGTGCCAGCAGTTCGACCGGGGAGCTGTTTTTT. The chain employs TRBV12-3 or TRBV12-4 and TRBJ2-2; D gene uncertain. There are 11 residues in the CDR3. Trimming removed 4 bases at V and 5 bases at J, with 2 bases between.

This clonotype was seen a handful of times. The chain joins TRBV5-1 to TRBJ1-1; 8 nucleotides align to TRBD1. V was clipped by 3 bases and J by 2 bases; unmatched bases: 6. There are 15 residues in the CDR3. Germline CDR1 reads SGHRS; CDR2 reads YFSETQ. DNA for the CDR3: TGCGCCAGCAGCTCAGGACAGGGACTAAACACTGAAGCTTTCTTT. This translates into CASSSGQGLNTEAFF.

This clonotype was counted between two and nine times. The chain carries TRBV6-6 and TRBJ1-6; D might be TRBD1 (5 bases). Germline V lookup: CDR1 MNHNY, CDR2 SVGAGI (reference sequence). The CDR3 length is 14 residues. Deletions cut 2 bases from V and 11 bases from J, with 13 bases between. The DNA for the CDR3 is TGTGCCAGCAGTTACCCGGGGCGGGACCCACCCCTCCACTTT. Translating gives CASSYPGRDPPLHF.

This clonotype was seen a few times. The gene calls are TRBV7-2 and TRBJ2-3; D gene ambiguous. Per the germline V gene, CDR1 is SGHTA and CDR2 is FQGNSA. V was shortened by 4 bases and J by 9 bases, with 11 bases between the two germline ends. The CDR3 sequence is 12 residues long. The CDR3 reads CASSSRQSTQYF. The CDR3 DNA reads TGTGCCAGCAGCTCCCGACAATCAACGCAGTATTTT.

This clonotype was counted only a few times. This chain links TRBV9 with TRBJ1-2; 9 bases line up with TRBD1. J lost 6 bases, V lost 3 bases, and 12 bases had no gene match. The CDR3 contains 16 residues. CDR1 is SGDLS and CDR2 is YYNGEE in the germline V gene. In DNA, the CDR3 is TGTGCCAGCAGCGCCTGGCCGGGACAGGGAAATAATGGCTACACCTTC. This encodes CASSAWPGQGNNGYTF.

This clonotype was counted many times. The chain joins TRBV5-1 to TRBJ2-3, with D perhaps matching TRBD1 or TRBD2 (6 bases each). This CDR3 contains 15 residues. The germline V gene has CDR1 SGHRS and CDR2 YFSETQ. The V gene lost 3 bases and the J gene lost 0 bases, with 11 bases spanning the gap. The CDR3, as DNA: TGCGCCAGCAGCTGGTGGGGGGCCAGCACAGATACGCAGTATTTT. Translating it yields CASSWWGASTDTQYF.

The table lists this clonotype with a few counts. The chain has TRBV20-1 and TRBJ1-3; D is unclear. Trimming took 3 bases from V and 0 from J, leaving 12 bases between them. The CDR3 runs to 15 residues. Germline V CDR1 and CDR2: DFQATT, SNEGSKA (reference sequence). The CDR3 DNA is TGCAGTGCTAGTTCGGGAGTCAGCTCTGGAAACACCATATATTTT. Its translation: CSASSGVSSGNTIYF.

This clonotype was observed many times. The chain couples TRBV29-1 to TRBJ2-5; TRBD2 might be the D (5 bases). This CDR3 contains 12 residues. Germline CDR1 is SQVTM and CDR2 is ANQGSEA. DNA for the CDR3: TGCTCCCTACCGGGGTTCGGCGAGACCCAGTACTTC. Encoded protein: CSLPGFGETQYF.

Many counts were recorded for this clonotype. The chain couples TRBV7-2 to TRBJ2-5; the match to TRBD2 covers 9 bases. Losses at the gene ends were 2 bases for V and 2 bases for J; bases not matched to a gene: 3. CDR3 length: 15 amino acids. The V gene's germline CDR1 is SGHTA and CDR2 FQGNSA. The CDR3 nucleotides read TGTGCCAGCAGCTTATCAGCGGGAGGTCAAGAGACCCAGTACTTC. It codes for CASSLSAGGQETQYF.

Only a few counts were recorded for this clonotype. The chain has TRBV4-2 and TRBJ1-3; no firm D call. Germline CDR1 is LGHNA and CDR2 is YNFKEQ. The V end lost 5 bases, the J end lost 4 bases, and 9 bases lay between the germline ends. CDR3 length equals 13 residues. The CDR3 DNA follows: TGTGCCAGCAGCAAGGAGAGGGGAAACACCATATATTTT. It translates to CASSKERGNTIYF.

The CDR3 loop is CASRERDTQYF. CDR3 bases: TGTGCCAGCAGAGAGAGAGATACGCAGTATTTT. The chain joins TRBV7-8 to TRBJ2-3, with D hard to call. V was cut by 6 bases and J by 5 bases, with 6 bases left in between. The CDR3 runs to 11 residues. Germline CDR1 SGHVS, CDR2 FQNEAQ.

This clonotype was seen a handful of times. J is TRBJ2-7 and V is TRBV7-2, with D uncertain. V was shortened by 2 bases and J by 2 bases, with 7 bases between the two germline ends. The CDR3 has 13 residues. Germline CDR1 SGHTA, CDR2 FQGNSA. In nucleotides, the CDR3 is TGTGCCAGCAGCTTATTCAATGCCTACGAGCAGTACTTC. It yields the protein CASSLFNAYEQYF.

This clonotype was observed at least ten times. The CDR3 DNA follows: TGTGCCAGCAGCACCGACTTCATGATCTGGGGGGCCAACGTCCTGACTTTC. Encoded protein: CASSTDFMIWGANVLTF. This chain links TRBV28 with TRBJ2-6, with D hard to call. Germline V gene sequence: CDR1 MDHEN, CDR2 SYDVKM. This CDR3 contains 17 residues. V was clipped by 6 bases and J by 4 bases, with 19 bases between them.

This chain uses TRBV5-4 with TRBJ2-2; D is unclear. V was clipped by 0 bases and J by 4 bases, with 10 bases between them. Looked up from germline, CDR1 is SGHNT and CDR2 is YYREEE (reference sequence). There are 15 residues in the CDR3. CDR3 DNA sequence: TGTGCCAGCAGCTTGGAATTTAGCTCCACCGGGGAGCTGTTTTTT. The encoded protein is CASSLEFSSTGELFF. The full variable domain, rest sourced from reference TRBV5-4 and TRBJ2-2, is ETGVTQSPTHLIKTRGQQVTLRCSSQSGHNTVSWYQQALGQGPQFIFQYYREEENGRGNFPPRFSGLQFPNYSSELNVNALELDDSALYLCASSLEFSSTGELFFGEGSRLTVL.

The gene calls are TRBV4-3 and TRBJ2-7; 9 bases are shared with TRBD1. Germline V CDR1 and CDR2: LGHNA, YSLEER. J lost 3 bases, V lost 4 bases, and 7 bases had no gene match. CDR3 length: 15 residues. The DNA of the CDR3 is TGCGCCAGCAGCCGCGGGACAGGGACCCTCTACGAGCAGTACTTC. This encodes CASSRGTGTLYEQYF.

The J gene is TRBJ2-5, the V gene TRBV15; TRBD1 might be the D (7 bases). The CDR3 sequence is 16 residues long. The V and J ends lost 7 bases and 5 bases respectively, with 23 bases between them. Per the germline V gene, CDR1 is LNHNV and CDR2 is YYDKDF (reference sequence). CDR3 bases: TGTGCCACCAACGCGGGACAGAGGCGGAGCGGTGAGACCCAGTACTTC. It yields the protein CATNAGQRRSGETQYF.

This clonotype came up many times. The gene calls are TRBV5-1 and TRBJ1-2; 10 bases line up with TRBD1. Trimming cost V 1 base and J 9 bases; bases outside gene matches: 6. The CDR3 is 14 residues long. Looked up from germline, CDR1 is SGHRS and CDR2 is YFSETQ. In DNA, the CDR3 is TGCGCCAGCAGCTTGTCCGGGACAGGGGTTAGCTACACCTTC. Protein: CASSLSGTGVSYTF. Full variable domain (rest looked up from reference TRBV5-1 and TRBJ1-2): KAGVTQTPRYLIKTRGQQVTLSCSPISGHRSVSWYQQTPGQGLQFLFEYFSETQRNKGNFPGRFSGRQFSNSRSEMNVSTLELGDSALYLCASSLSGTGVSYTFGSGTRLTVV.

This clonotype was counted between two and nine times. The chain recombines TRBV4-3 with TRBJ2-4, with 10 bases that match TRBD1. The germline CDR1 and CDR2 sequences are LGHNA and YSLEER. Trimming removed 1 base from V and 1 base from J; junction bases left unmatched: 10. The CDR3 loop spans 19 amino acids. DNA for the CDR3: TGCGCCAGCAGCCAAGCTTGGAGACAGGGGGCTGAGGCCAAAAACATTCAGTACTTC. It encodes CASSQAWRQGAEAKNIQYF.

V gene TRBV6-6 combines with J gene TRBJ2-2; tentatively, D is TRBD1 (5 bases). Trimming left V 2 bases short and J 14 bases short, with 15 bases between. The CDR3 is 13 residues long. In germline, CDR1 is MNHNY, CDR2 SVGAGI (reference sequence). CDR3 sequence: CASSYGLGARLFF. Written as DNA, the CDR3 is TGTGCCAGCAGTTACGGGCTTGGGGCCCGCCTGTTTTTT.

This clonotype was found a few times. Written as DNA, the CDR3 is TGTGCCAGCAGTGGACAGGGGGCTTATAACACCGGGGAGCTGTTTTTT. Protein sequence: CASSGQGAYNTGELFF. The chain uses TRBV11-3 and TRBJ2-2; 11 bases are shared with TRBD1. Per the germline V gene, CDR1 is SGHNT and CDR2 is YENEEA. This CDR3 is 16 amino acids long. V lost 6 bases to trimming and J lost 2 bases; unmatched junction nucleotides: 5.

V is TRBV5-1 and J is TRBJ2-7, with D unresolved. Trimming left V 0 bases short and J 2 bases short, with 9 bases between. There are 14 residues in the CDR3. Per the germline V gene, CDR1 is SGHRS and CDR2 is YFSETQ. The CDR3 bases are TGCGCCAGCAGCTTGGCCGGGCCTCCCTACGAGCAGTACTTC. This encodes CASSLAGPPYEQYF. Full variable domain (rest looked up from reference TRBV5-1 and TRBJ2-7): KAGVTQTPRYLIKTRGQQVTLSCSPISGHRSVSWYQQTPGQGLQFLFEYFSETQRNKGNFPGRFSGRQFSNSRSEMNVSTLELGDSALYLCASSLAGPPYEQYFGPGTRLTVT.